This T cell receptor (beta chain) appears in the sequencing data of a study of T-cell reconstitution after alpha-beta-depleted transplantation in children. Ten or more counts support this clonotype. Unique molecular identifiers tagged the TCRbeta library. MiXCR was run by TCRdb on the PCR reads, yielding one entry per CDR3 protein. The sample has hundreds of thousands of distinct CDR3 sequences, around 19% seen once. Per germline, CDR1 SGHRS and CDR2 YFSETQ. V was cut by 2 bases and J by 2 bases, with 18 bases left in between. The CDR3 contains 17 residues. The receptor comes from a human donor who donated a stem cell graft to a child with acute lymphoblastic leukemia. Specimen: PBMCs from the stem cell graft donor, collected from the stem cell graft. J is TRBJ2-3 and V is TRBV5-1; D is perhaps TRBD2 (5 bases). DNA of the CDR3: TGCGCCAGCAGCTTTGAGAGGGAACCACCTTACACAGATACGCAGTATTTT. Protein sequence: CASSFEREPPYTDTQYF.